Only a few counts were recorded for the clone carrying this T cell receptor beta chain. Its antigen remains unknown. These data belong to a study of naive and memory T cell subsets. The study's findings and limits: No ground truth validated the naive and memory repertoire findings. Especially in CD8 cells, naive repertoires contained a few larger clonotypes, possibly CD45RA-re-expressing memory cells.

The beta constant-region primer was an equimolar mix of two oligonucleotides covering TRBC1 and TRBC2. Ligated cDNA was amplified by four rounds of PCR with nested alpha and beta constant-region primers and SP2. Using its own MiXCR run on the UMI-ligation and nested PCR reads, TCRdb lists one record per CDR3 protein. The sample holds roughly 100,000 distinct CDR3 sequences, roughly 14% seen once. From the second PCR step, alpha and beta chains were amplified apart. Germline assignment: CDR1 SQVTM and CDR2 ANQGSEA. Deletions cut 6 bases from V and 6 bases from J, with 15 bases between. CDR3 size: 12 residues.

The sequence derives from a human donor in good health. The rearrangement joins TRBV29-1 to TRBJ2-7; possible D gene TRBD1, 5 bases. The sequenced sample consisted of naive CD8+ T cells from blood. The CDR3 DNA is TGCAGCGTCACAGGCGACAGTCCCGAGCAGTACTTC. Translation gives CSVTGDSPEQYF.